What follows describes a single TCR beta chain. Assay: immunoSEQ multiplex PCR; the TCRdb copy retains only in-frame clones and omits some. The sample contains 55,000 to 75,000 clones, approximately 80% of which appear only once. This sample was taken from a study of OX40 agonist ivuxolimab in advanced cancers. CDR1 and CDR2 from the germline V gene are SGDLS and YYNGEE. V was shortened by 1 base and J by 1 base, with 8 bases between the two germline ends. CDR3 length: 15 amino acids. The sequence derives from an adult with an advanced solid tumor such as melanoma, head and neck, liver or kidney cancer. The source material was CD4+ or CD8+ T cells sorted from blood, sampled in a trial of the OX40 agonist ivuxolimab. V gene TRBV9 combines with J gene TRBJ2-2; TRBD2 is a possible D gene (5 bases). CDR3 loop: CASSVTGLNTGELFF. The CDR3 DNA is TGTGCCAGCAGCGTAACGGGGTTGAACACCGGGGAGCTGTTTTTT. The full variable domain, its missing parts supplied by reference TRBV9 and TRBJ2-2, is DSGVTQTPKHLITATGQRVTLRCSPRSGDLSVYWYQQSLDQGLQFLIQYYNGEERAKGNILERFSAQQFPDLHSELNLSSLELGDSALYFCASSVTGLNTGELFFGEGSRLTVL.